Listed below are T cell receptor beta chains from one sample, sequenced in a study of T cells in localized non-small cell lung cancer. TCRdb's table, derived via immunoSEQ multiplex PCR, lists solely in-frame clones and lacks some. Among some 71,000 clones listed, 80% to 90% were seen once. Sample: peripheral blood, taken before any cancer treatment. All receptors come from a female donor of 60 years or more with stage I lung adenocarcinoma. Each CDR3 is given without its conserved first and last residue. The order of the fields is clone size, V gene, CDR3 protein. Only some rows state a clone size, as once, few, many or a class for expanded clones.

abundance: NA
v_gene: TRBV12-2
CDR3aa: ASREGRTNYGYT

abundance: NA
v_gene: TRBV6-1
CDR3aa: ASTGQMNTEAF

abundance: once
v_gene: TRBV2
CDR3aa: ASSERTGGNTDTQY

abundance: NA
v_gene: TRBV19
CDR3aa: ASSVGPTNQPQH

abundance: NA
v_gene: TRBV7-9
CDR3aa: ASTLAGGLNEQF

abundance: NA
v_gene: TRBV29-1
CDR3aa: SVGQGIRTEAF

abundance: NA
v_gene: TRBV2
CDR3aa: ASSDSGREAF

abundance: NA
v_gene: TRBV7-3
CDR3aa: ASSEQGANTGELF

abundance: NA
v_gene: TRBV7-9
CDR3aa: ASSPKVRIDTEAF

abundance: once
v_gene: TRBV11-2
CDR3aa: ASSSTGPKNRYEQY

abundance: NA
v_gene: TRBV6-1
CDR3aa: ASSEARGYGYT

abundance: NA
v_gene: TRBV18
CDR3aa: ASSPVQGETEAF

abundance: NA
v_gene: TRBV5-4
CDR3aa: ASSSGGPDTQY

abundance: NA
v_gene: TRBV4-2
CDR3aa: ASSLEGVSYGYT

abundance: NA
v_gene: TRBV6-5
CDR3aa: ASSYSTPGTEAF

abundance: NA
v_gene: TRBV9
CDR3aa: ASSAIPGTGNNYGYT

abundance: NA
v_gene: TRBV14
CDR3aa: ASSQVLGYEQY

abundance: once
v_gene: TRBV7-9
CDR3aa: ASSRQGTSGRETQY

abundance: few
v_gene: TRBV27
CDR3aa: ASSLPGSNTEAF

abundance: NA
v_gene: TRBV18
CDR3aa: ASSPWDSKNEQF

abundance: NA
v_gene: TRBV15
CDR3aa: ATSRGMGGASEQY

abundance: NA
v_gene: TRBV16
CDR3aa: ASSQWERSAF

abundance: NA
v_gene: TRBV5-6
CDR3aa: ASTRPVLNNEQF

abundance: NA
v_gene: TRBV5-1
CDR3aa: ASSLSEVLDSPLH

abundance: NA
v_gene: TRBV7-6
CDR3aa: ASRQQRGGRDTQY

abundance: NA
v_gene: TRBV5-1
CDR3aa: ASSLTSAGYEQY

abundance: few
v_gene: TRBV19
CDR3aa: ASKSLGADTQY

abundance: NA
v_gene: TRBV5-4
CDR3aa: ASSLSGLAGGQRNIQY

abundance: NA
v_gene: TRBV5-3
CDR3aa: ARSFFGRGRRYGYT

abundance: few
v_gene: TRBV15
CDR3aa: ATSMKWDQPQH

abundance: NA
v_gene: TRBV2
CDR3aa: ASSEWGVSNSGANVLT

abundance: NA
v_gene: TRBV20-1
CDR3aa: SPLAAEQF

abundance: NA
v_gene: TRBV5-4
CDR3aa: ASSLQLATDTQY

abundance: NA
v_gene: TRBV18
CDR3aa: ASSLSGGNNQPQH

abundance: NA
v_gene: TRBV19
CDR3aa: ASTFLGGLTEAF

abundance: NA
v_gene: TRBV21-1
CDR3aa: ASRQNGTRSGNTIY

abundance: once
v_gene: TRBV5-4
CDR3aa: ASSRPLDNTGELF

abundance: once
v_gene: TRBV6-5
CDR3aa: ASSYSRERHEQY

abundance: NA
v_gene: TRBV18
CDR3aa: ASSSGAQETQY

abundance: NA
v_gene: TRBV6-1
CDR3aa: ASSGGALGGNTIY

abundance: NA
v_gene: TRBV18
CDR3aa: ASSPGRNTEAF

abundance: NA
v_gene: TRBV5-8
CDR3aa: ASSLGLAGYNEQF

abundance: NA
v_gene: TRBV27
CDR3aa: ASSNLSSYNEQF

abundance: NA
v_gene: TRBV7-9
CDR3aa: ASSPSATGVTEAF

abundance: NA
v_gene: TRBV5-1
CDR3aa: ASSSLGQTVAF

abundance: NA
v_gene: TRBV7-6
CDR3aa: ASSPLGRDYGYT

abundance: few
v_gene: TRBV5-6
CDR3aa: ASSLTGKSGNTIY

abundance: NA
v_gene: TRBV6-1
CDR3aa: ASSMGSGDTQY

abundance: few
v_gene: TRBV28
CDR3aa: ASRNYGGNTGELF

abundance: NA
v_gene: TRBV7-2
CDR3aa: ASSGRGQTMNTEAF